This TCR beta chain was documented in a study of blood T cell repertoires in COVID-19. Study context: Sites across the United States, Italy and Spain contributed samples from acute and convalescent COVID-19. Sources were T cells, B-cell-depleted T cells, or PBMCs; the material itself was cDNA or gDNA.

Per germline, CDR1 SGHDT and CDR2 YYEEEE. This CDR3 is 14 amino acids long. Authors' data handling: From reference gene primer amplification, estimates of nucleated cell counts were derived. TCRdb's copy holds only in-frame clones and misses some; the assay was immunoSEQ multiplex PCR. The V and J calls and clone size come from that table; D and trimming were worked out from the DNA. The sample has over 110,000 clones, roughly 88% seen once; the top ten hold 1.5% to 2%. With regard to this clone: One junction end does not reproduce the germline sequence, and a read error may be involved.

The origin of this receptor is an older man with acute or convalescent COVID-19. The sequencing input was peripheral blood. The chain links TRBV5-6 to TRBJ2-3, with 7 bases aligning to TRBD1. CDR3: CASSGGQPSDTLYF. In DNA, the CDR3 is TGTGCCAGCAGCGGGGGACAGCCGTCAGATACGCTGTATTTT.